This entry concerns a single T cell receptor (beta chain). Second-dose timings of about 4 or about 12 weeks were pooled. The data are from a study of T cell responses to AZD1222 COVID-19 vaccine. The CDR3 covers 18 residues. Germline-derived CDR1 and CDR2 are SGHTS and YDEGEE. With 0 bases clipped from V and 3 bases from J, the junction kept 7 bases outside the gene matches. This table comes from immunoSEQ multiplex PCR, and its TCRdb copy is limited to in-frame clones, with some not included. The data hold approximately 150,000 clones, with approximately 89% observed a single time. Material: peripheral blood, obtained 28 days after the second AZD1222 dose. The V and J genes are TRBV5-8 and TRBJ2-1; 12 nucleotides match TRBD2. This sequence was found in an adult who received the AZD1222 COVID-19 vaccine. DNA for the CDR3: TGTGCCAGCAGCTTGGAGACTAGCGGGAGATCGAGCTACAATGAGCAGTTCTTC. Translating gives CASSLETSGRSSYNEQFF.